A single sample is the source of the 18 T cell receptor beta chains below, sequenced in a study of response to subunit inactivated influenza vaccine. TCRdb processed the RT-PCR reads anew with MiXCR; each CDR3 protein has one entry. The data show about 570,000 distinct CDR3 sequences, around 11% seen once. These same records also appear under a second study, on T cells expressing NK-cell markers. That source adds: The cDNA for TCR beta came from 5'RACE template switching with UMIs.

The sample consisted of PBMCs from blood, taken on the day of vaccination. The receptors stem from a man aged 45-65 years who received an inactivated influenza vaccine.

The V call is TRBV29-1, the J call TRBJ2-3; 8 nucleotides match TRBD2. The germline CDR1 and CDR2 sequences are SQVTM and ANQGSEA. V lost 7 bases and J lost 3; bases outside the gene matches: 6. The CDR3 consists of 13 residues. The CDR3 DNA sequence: TGCAGCGCCAGCGGGACTAGAACAGATACGCAGTATTTT. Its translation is CSASGTRTDTQYF.

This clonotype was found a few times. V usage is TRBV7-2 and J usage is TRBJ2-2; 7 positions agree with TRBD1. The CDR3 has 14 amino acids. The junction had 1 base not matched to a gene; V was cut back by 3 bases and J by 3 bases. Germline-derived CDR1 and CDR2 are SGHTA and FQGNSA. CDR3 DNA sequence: TGTGCCAGCAGCTTCGACAGGGACACCGGGGAGCTGTTTTTT. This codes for CASSFDRDTGELFF.

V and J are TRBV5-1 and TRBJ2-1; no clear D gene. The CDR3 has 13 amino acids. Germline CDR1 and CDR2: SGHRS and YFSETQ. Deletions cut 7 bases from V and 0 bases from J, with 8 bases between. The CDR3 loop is CASGYNSYNEQFF. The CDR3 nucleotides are TGCGCCAGCGGTTACAACTCCTACAATGAGCAGTTCTTC.

The CDR3 DNA sequence: TGTGCCAGCTCACCTTCGCTGAATGAGCAGTTCTTC. Residues: CASSPSLNEQFF. The rearrangement links TRBV18 to TRBJ2-1; D is unresolved. Trimming removed 3 bases from V and 7 bases from J, with 7 bases in between. The CDR3 is 12 residues long. Per germline, CDR1 KGHSH and CDR2 LQKENI.

CDR3 region: CASNPRTERGETQYF. The CDR3 DNA reads TGTGCCAGCAACCCTCGGACGGAACGAGGGGAGACCCAGTACTTC. The rearrangement uses TRBV6-2 or TRBV6-3 and TRBJ2-5; a possible D gene is TRBD2 (5 bases). CDR1 MNHEY and CDR2 SVGEGT come from the germline V gene. The CDR3 extends over 15 amino acids. V lost 7 bases and J lost 5, with 20 bases in between.

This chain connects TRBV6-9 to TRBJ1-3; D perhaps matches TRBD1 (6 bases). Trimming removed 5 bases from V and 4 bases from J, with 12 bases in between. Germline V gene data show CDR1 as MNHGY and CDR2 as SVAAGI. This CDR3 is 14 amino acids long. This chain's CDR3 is CASSRGRLGNTIYF. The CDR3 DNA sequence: TGTGCCAGCAGTCGGGGGCGATTGGGAAACACCATATATTTT.

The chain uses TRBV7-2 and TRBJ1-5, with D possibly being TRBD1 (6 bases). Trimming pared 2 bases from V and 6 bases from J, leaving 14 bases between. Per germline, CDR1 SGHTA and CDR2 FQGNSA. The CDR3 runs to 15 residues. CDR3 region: CASSLSTGTFQPQHF. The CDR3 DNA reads TGTGCCAGCAGCTTAAGCACAGGGACGTTTCAGCCCCAGCATTTT. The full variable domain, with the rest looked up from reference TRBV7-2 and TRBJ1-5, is GAGVSQSPSNKVTEKGKDVELRCDPISGHTALYWYRQSLGQGLEFLIYFQGNSAPDKSGLPSDRFSAERTGGSVSTLTIQRTQQEDSAVYLCASSLSTGTFQPQHFGDGTRLSIL.

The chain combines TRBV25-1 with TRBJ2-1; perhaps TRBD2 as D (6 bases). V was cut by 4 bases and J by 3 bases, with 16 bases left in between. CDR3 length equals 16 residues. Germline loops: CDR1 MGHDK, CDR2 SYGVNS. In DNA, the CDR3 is TGTGCCAGCAGTGCCAGGACTTTAGCGGACTACAATGAGCAGTTCTTC. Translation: CASSARTLADYNEQFF. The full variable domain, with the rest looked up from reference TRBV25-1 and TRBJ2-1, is EADIYQTPRYLVIGTGKKITLECSQTMGHDKMYWYQQDPGMELHLIHYSYGVNSTEKGDLSSESTVSRIRTEHFPLTLESARPSHTSQYLCASSARTLADYNEQFFGPGTRLTVL.

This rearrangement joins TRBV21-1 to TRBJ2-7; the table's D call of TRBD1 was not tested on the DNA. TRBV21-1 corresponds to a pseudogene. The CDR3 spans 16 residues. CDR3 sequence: CASSKGDRTYPYEQYF. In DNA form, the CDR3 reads TGTGCCAGCAGCAAAGGGGACAGGACTTACCCCTACGAGCAGTACTTC.

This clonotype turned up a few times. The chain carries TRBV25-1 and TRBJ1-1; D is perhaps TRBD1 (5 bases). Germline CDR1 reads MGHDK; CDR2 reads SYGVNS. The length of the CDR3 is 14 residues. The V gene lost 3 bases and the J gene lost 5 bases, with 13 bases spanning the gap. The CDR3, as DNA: TGTGCCAGCAGTGAGACGAGGGACCTTACTGAAGCTTTCTTT. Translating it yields CASSETRDLTEAFF.

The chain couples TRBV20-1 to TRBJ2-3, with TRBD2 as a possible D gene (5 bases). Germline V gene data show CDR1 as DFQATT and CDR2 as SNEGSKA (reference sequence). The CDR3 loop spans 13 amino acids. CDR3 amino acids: CTHRQAVEGTQYF. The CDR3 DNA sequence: TGCACCCACCGTCAGGCGGTTGAGGGCACGCAGTATTTT.

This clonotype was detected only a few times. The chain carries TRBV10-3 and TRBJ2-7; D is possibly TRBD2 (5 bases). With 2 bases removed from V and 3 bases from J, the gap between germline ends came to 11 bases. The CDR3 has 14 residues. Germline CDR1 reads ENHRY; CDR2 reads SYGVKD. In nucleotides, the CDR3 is TGTGCCATCAGTGAGGGTGACGGGGACTACGAGCAGTACTTC. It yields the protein CAISEGDGDYEQYF.

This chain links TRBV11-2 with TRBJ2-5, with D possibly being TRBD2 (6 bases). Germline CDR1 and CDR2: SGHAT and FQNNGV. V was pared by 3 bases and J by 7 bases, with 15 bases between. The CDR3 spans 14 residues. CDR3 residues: CASSFRLVGGTQYF. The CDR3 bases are TGTGCCAGCAGCTTTCGACTAGTTGGAGGGACCCAGTACTTC.

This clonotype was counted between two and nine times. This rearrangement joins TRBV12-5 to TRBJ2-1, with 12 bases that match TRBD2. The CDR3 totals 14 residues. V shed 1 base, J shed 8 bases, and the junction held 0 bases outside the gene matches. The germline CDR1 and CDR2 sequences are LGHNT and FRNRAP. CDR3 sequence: CASGLGLAGDEQFF. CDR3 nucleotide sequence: TGTGCTAGTGGTTTGGGACTAGCGGGAGATGAGCAGTTCTTC.

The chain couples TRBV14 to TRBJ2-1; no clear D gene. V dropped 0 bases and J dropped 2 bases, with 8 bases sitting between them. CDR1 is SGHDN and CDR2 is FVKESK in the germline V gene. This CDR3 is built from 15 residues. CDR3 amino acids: CASSQDFDAYNEQFF. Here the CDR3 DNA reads TGTGCCAGCAGCCAAGATTTCGACGCCTACAATGAGCAGTTCTTC.

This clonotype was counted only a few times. CDR3 nucleotide sequence: TGCGCCAGCAGCCCCGCGCCGGGACTAGCCTACAATGAGCAGTTCTTC. The encoded protein is CASSPAPGLAYNEQFF. The V gene is TRBV5-1, the J gene TRBJ2-1, with 8 nucleotides matching TRBD2. This CDR3 spans 16 amino acids. Trimming at V came to 4 bases and at J to 2 bases, leaving 8 bases not matched to a gene. The germline CDR1 and CDR2 sequences are SGHRS and YFSETQ.

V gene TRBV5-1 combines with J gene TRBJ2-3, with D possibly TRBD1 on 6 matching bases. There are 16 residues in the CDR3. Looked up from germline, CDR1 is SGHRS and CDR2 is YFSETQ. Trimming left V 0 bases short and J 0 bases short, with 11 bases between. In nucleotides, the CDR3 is TGCGCCAGCAGCTTGGGGGGGCTTACTAGCACAGATACGCAGTATTTT. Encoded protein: CASSLGGLTSTDTQYF.

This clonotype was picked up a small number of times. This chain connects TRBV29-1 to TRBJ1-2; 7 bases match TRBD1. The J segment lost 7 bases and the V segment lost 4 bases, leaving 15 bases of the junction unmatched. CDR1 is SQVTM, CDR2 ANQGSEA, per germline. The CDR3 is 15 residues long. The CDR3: CSVGPNKGAESGYTF. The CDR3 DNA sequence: TGCAGCGTTGGACCGAACAAGGGGGCCGAGTCTGGCTACACCTTC.